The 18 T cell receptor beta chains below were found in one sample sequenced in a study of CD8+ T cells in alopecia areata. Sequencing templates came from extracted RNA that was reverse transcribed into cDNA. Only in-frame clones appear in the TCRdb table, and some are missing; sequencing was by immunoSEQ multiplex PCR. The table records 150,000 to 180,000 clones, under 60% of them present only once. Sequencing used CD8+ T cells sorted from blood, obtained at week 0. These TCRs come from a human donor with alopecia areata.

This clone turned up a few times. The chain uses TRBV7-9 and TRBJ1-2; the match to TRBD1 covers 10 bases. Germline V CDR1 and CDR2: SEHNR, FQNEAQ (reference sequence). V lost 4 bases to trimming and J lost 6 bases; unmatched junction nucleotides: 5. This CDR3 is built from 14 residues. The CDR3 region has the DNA TGTGCCAGCAGCTCTGGACAGGGGGAAGATGGCTACACCTTC. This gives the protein CASSSGQGEDGYTF.

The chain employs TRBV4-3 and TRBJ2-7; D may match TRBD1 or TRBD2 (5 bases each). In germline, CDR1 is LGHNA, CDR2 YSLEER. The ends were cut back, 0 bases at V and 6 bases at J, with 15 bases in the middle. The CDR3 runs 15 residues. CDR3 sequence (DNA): TGCGCCAGCAGCCAAGATACATCTGGGGGAAGCGAGCAGTACTTC. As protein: CASSQDTSGGSEQYF.

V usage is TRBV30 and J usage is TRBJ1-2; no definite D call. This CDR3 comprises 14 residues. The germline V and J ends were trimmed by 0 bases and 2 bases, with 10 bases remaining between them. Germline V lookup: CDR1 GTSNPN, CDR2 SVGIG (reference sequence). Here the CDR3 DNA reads TGTGCCTGGAGTGTAGACGGGTCCAACTATGGCTACACCTTC. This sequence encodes CAWSVDGSNYGYTF. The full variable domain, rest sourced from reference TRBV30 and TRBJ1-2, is SQTIHQWPATLVQPVGSPLSLECTVEGTSNPNLYWYRQAAGRGLQLLFYSVGIGQISSEVPQNLSASRPQDRQFILSSKKLLLSDSGFYLCAWSVDGSNYGYTFGSGTRLTVV.

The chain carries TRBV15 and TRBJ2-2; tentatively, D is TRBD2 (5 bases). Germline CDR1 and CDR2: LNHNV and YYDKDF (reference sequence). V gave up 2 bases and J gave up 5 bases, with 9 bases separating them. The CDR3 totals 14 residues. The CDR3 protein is CATSRIRGTGELFF. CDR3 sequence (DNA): TGTGCCACCAGCAGAATCCGGGGAACCGGGGAGCTGTTTTTT. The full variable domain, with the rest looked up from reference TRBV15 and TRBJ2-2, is DAMVIQNPRYQVTQFGKPVTLSCSQTLNHNVMYWYQQKSSQAPKLLFHYYDKDFNNEADTPDNFQSRRPNTSFCFLDIRSPGLGDTAMYLCATSRIRGTGELFFGEGSRLTVL.

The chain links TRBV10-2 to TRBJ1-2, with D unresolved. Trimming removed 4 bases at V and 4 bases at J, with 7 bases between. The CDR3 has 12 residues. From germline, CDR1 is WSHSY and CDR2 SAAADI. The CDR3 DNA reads TGCGCCAGCAGTGGGACCTCCTATGGCTACACCTTC. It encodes CASSGTSYGYTF.

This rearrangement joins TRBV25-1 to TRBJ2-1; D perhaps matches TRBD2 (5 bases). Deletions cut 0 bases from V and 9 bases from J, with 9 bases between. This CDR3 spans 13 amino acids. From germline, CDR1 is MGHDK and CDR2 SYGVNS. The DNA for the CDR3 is TGTGCCAGCAGTGAATATAGGGCGGGTGAGCAGTTCTTC. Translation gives CASSEYRAGEQFF.

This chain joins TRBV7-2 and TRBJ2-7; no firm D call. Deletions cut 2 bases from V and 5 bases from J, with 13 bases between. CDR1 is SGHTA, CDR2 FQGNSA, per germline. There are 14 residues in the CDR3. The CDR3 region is CASSLHPRENEQYF. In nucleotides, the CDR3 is TGTGCCAGCAGCTTACATCCCAGAGAGAACGAGCAGTACTTC.

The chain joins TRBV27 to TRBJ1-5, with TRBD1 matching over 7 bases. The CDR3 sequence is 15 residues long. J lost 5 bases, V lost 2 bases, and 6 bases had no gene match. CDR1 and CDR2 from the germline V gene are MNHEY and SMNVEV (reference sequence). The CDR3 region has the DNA TGTGCCAGCAGTTTAGACAGGGAAACGCATCAGCCCCAGCATTTT. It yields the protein CASSLDRETHQPQHF.

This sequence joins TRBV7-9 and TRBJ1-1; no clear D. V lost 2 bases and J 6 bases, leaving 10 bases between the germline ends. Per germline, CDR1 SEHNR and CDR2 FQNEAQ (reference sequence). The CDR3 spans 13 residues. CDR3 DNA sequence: TGTGCCAGCAGCTTATATCCGGACGCTGAAGCTTTCTTT. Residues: CASSLYPDAEAFF.

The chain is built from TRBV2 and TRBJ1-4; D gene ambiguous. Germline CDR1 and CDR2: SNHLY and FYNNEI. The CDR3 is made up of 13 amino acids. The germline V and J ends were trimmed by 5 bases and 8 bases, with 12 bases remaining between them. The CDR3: CASSPGRGEKLFF. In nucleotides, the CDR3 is TGTGCCAGCAGTCCTGGTCGGGGAGAAAAACTGTTTTTT. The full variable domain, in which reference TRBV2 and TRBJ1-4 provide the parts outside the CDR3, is EPEVTQTPSHQVTQMGQEVILRCVPISNHLYFYWYRQILGQKVEFLVSFYNNEISEKSEIFDDQFSVERPDGSNFTLKIRSTKLEDSAMYFCASSPGRGEKLFFGSGTQLSVL.

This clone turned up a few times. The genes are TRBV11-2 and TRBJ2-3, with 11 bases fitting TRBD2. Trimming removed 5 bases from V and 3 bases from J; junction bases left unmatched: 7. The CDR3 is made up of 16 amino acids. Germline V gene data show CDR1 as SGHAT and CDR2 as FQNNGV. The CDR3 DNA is TGTGCCAGCAGCCCCCTCCCTAGCGGGGGGACAGATACGCAGTATTTT. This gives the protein CASSPLPSGGTDTQYF.

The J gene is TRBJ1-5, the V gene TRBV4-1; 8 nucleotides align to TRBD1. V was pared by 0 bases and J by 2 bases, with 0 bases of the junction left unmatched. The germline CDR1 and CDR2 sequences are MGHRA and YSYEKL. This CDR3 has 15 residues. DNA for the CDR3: TGCGCCAGCAGCCAAGAGGACAGGGGCAATCAGCCCCAGCATTTT. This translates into CASSQEDRGNQPQHF.

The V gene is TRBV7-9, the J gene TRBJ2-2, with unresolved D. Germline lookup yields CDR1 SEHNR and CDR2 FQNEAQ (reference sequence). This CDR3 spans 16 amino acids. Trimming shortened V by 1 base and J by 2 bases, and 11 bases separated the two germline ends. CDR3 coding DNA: TGTGCCAGCAGCTTAGGGTCACAGACCAACACCGGGGAGCTGTTTTTT. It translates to CASSLGSQTNTGELFF.

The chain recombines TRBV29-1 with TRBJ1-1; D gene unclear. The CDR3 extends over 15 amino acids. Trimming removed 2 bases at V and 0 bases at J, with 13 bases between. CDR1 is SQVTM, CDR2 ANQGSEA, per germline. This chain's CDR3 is CSVEMARIMNTEAFF. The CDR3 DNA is TGCAGCGTTGAAATGGCTCGAATAATGAACACTGAAGCTTTCTTT.

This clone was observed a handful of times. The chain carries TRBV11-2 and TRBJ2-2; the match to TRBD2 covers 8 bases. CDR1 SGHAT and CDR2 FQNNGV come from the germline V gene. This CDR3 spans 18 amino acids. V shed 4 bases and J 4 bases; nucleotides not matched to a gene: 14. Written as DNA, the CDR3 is TGTGCCAGCAGCTGTCACCCCTGTAGCGGGGAGTTCACCGGGGAGCTGTTTTTT. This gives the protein CASSCHPCSGEFTGELFF. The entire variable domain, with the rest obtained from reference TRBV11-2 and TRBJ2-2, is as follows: EAGVAQSPRYKIIEKRQSVAFWCNPISGHATLYWYQQILGQGPKLLIQFQNNGVVDDSQLPKDRFSAERLKGVDSTLKIQPAKLEDSAVYLCASSCHPCSGEFTGELFFGEGSRLTVL.

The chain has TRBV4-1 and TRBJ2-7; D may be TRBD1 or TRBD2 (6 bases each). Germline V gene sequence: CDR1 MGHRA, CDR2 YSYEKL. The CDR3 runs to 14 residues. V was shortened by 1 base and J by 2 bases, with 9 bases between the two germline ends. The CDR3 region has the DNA TGCGCCAGCAGCCAAGCGGGGGCCACCTACGAGCAGTACTTC. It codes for CASSQAGATYEQYF.

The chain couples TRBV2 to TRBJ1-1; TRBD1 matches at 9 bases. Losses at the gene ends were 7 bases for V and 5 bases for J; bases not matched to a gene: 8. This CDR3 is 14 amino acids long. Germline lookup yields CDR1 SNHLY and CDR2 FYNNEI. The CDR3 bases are TGTGCCAGCACGGAAAGGGACAGGGTGACTGAAGCTTTCTTT. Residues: CASTERDRVTEAFF.

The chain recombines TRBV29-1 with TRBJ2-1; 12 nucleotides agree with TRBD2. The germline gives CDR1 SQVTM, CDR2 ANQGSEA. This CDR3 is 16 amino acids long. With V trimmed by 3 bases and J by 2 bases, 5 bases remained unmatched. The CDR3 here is CSVDRLAGGAYNEQFF. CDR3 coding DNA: TGCAGCGTTGATCGGCTAGCGGGGGGGGCCTACAATGAGCAGTTCTTC.